Only one count was recorded for the clone carrying this T cell receptor (beta chain). V was clipped by 5 bases and J by 1 base, with 8 bases between them. CDR3 length equals 13 residues. The germline gives CDR1 KGHSH, CDR2 LQKENI. Only in-frame clones appear in the TCRdb table, and some are missing; sequencing was by immunoSEQ multiplex PCR. The sample has approximately 64,000 clones, approximately 90% seen once. This specimen comes from a study of T cell responses to AZD1222 COVID-19 vaccine. The V gene is TRBV18, the J gene TRBJ1-1; D unclear. This TCR came from an adult who received the MenACWY meningococcal vaccine as a control. Material: peripheral blood, obtained 28 days after the second dose of the MenACWY control vaccine. CDR3 sequence (DNA): TGTGCCAGCTCAAGGGCGACGAACACTGAAGCTTTCTTT. This codes for CASSRATNTEAFF.